The 22 T cell receptor beta chains below were found in one sample sequenced in a study of T-cell memory formation after mild COVID-19. MiXCR, run by TCRdb on the 5' RACE reads, gives a single entry per CDR3 protein. The sample carries 550,000 to 600,000 distinct CDR3 sequences, around 15% recorded once. Sequenced input: PBMCs or a T cell subset sorted from them (not recorded which). The receptors shown here come from an adult woman who had mild COVID-19 (a few samples of this study predate the infection). Cell type and time point are not known.

The chain uses TRBV18 and TRBJ1-2, with D tentatively TRBD1 (5 bases). Germline assignment: CDR1 KGHSH and CDR2 LQKENI. This CDR3 is 14 amino acids long. Trimming took 2 bases from V and 8 from J, leaving 15 bases between them. The CDR3 loop is CASSPSIQGGGYTF. The CDR3 DNA reads TGTGCCAGCTCACCATCCATCCAGGGCGGGGGCTACACCTTC.

This clonotype has just a few counts. This chain links TRBV7-4 with TRBJ2-7; 8 bases match TRBD2. The CDR3 has 15 residues. After removal of 5 bases from V and 6 bases from J, the junction contained 12 bases not matched to a gene. The germline V gene has CDR1 SGHVT and CDR2 SQSDAQ. DNA of the CDR3: TGTGCCAGCAGCCGTCTAGCGGGCCCTCCCACCGAGCAGTACTTC. Amino acids: CASSRLAGPPTEQYF.

The chain recombines TRBV9 with TRBJ2-1, with 7 bases matching TRBD1. Germline V gene sequence: CDR1 SGDLS, CDR2 YYNGEE. This CDR3 spans 15 amino acids. V was clipped by 3 bases and J by 5 bases; unmatched bases: 8. The CDR3 DNA reads as TGTGCCAGCAGCGAAGGACAGGCTAGAAACAATGAGCAGTTCTTC. Protein product: CASSEGQARNNEQFF.

The chain joins TRBV19 to TRBJ2-7; 7 bases are shared with TRBD1. This CDR3 region has 15 residues. CDR1 and CDR2 (germline): LNHDA, SQIVND (reference sequence). Germline trimming cut 3 bases from V and 2 bases from J; bases unmatched to any gene: 7. CDR3 nucleotides: TGTGCCAGTAGTATTCCGGGGACAGAGACCTACGAGCAGTACTTC. Its translation: CASSIPGTETYEQYF. Supplemented by reference TRBV19 and TRBJ2-7, the full variable domain reads DGGITQSPKYLFRKEGQNVTLSCEQNLNHDAMYWYRQDPGQGLRLIYYSQIVNDFQKGDIAEGYSVSREKKESFPLTVTSAQKNPTAFYLCASSIPGTETYEQYFGPGTRLTVT.

The chain joins TRBV24-1 to TRBJ1-2, with D unclear. Trimming removed 9 bases from V and 6 bases from J, with 10 bases in between. The CDR3 totals 11 residues. Germline values: CDR1 KGHDR, CDR2 SFDVKD. CDR3 protein: CATGDTDGYTF. CDR3 in DNA: TGTGCCACCGGAGACACGGATGGCTACACCTTC.

The chain couples TRBV10-3 to TRBJ2-7, with TRBD1 matching over 11 bases. The J segment lost 3 bases and the V segment lost 9 bases, leaving 7 bases of the junction unmatched. The CDR3 is 14 amino acids. Germline assignment: CDR1 ENHRY and CDR2 SYGVKD. CDR3 loop: CAIQDRGPNYEQYF. The CDR3 nucleotides are TGTGCCATTCAGGACAGGGGGCCGAACTACGAGCAGTACTTC.

CDR3 in amino acids: CASSIRQGAWNTEAFF. The DNA of the CDR3 is TGTGCCAGTAGTATACGGCAGGGGGCATGGAACACTGAAGCTTTCTTT. This chain links TRBV19 with TRBJ1-1; TRBD1 matches 8 bases. The V and J ends lost 2 bases and 1 base, in that order; junction bases with no gene match: 6. The CDR3 is made up of 16 amino acids. Germline V gives CDR1 LNHDA, CDR2 SQIVND (reference sequence).

This chain uses TRBV4-1 with TRBJ1-2; D might be TRBD1 (5 bases). The germline V gene encodes CDR1 MGHRA and CDR2 YSYEKL. Trimming stripped 4 bases from V and 7 bases from J, with 13 bases between. The CDR3 length is 13 residues. The CDR3, as DNA: TGCGCCAGCAGCCCCGAGATGGGACGTGGCTACACCTTC. Translating gives CASSPEMGRGYTF.

The V gene is TRBV5-1, the J gene TRBJ1-1, with 7 nucleotides matching TRBD1. V shed 0 bases and J 0 bases; nucleotides not matched to a gene: 5. Germline-derived CDR1 and CDR2 are SGHRS and YFSETQ. This CDR3 has 16 amino acids. CDR3 amino acids: CASSLETGQLNTEAFF. For the CDR3, the DNA is TGCGCCAGCAGCTTGGAAACGGGACAGCTGAACACTGAAGCTTTCTTT.

Many counts were recorded for this clonotype. This chain links TRBV7-2 with TRBJ2-1, with 8 bases that match TRBD2. The CDR3 runs 13 residues. Germline V gene lookup returns CDR1 SGHTA and CDR2 FQGNSA. V trimming: 1 base; J trimming: 7 bases; junction bases outside the gene matches: 0. The CDR3 here is CASSLGLANEQFF. The CDR3 coding sequence is TGTGCCAGCAGCTTAGGACTAGCGAATGAGCAGTTCTTC.

The J gene is TRBJ1-1, the V gene TRBV6-5, with TRBD1 identical over 10 bases. J lost 9 bases, V lost 0 bases, and 4 bases had no gene match. CDR1 and CDR2 (germline): MNHEY, SVGAGI. This CDR3 spans 14 amino acids. The CDR3 loop reads CASSYSADRGKAFF. The CDR3 DNA follows: TGTGCCAGCAGTTACTCCGCGGACAGGGGGAAAGCTTTCTTT.

CDR3 DNA: TGTGCCAGCAGTTCGCAATCGGGGGGCTACACCTTC. It encodes CASSSQSGGYTF. This chain connects TRBV12-3 or TRBV12-4 to TRBJ1-2; no reliable D call. This CDR3 is built from 12 residues. V lost 4 bases and J lost 8, with 11 bases in between.

V usage is TRBV18 and J usage is TRBJ2-7; D tentatively reads TRBD1 or TRBD2 (6 bases each). Trimming cost V 3 bases and J 0 bases, with 12 bases left between them. This CDR3 has 15 amino acids. Per germline, CDR1 KGHSH and CDR2 LQKENI. CDR3 bases: TGTGCCAGCTCACCCACCGGGGGCCCCTCCTACGAGCAGTACGTC. It codes for CASSPTGGPSYEQYV.

This clonotype was counted only a few times. CDR3 amino acids: CASRPTSSTGELFF. For the CDR3, the DNA is TGTGCCAGCAGGCCGACTAGCTCCACCGGGGAGCTGTTTTTT. This chain uses TRBV12-3 or TRBV12-4 with TRBJ2-2; 7 bases fit TRBD2. The J segment lost 4 bases and the V segment lost 6 bases, leaving 5 bases of the junction unmatched. This CDR3 has 14 amino acids.

V usage is TRBV19 and J usage is TRBJ2-1; 10 bases are a match to TRBD1. Germline CDR1 is LNHDA and CDR2 is SQIVND (reference sequence). The CDR3 has 15 residues. The junction had 2 bases not matched to a gene; V was cut back by 0 bases and J by 6 bases. The CDR3, as DNA: TGTGCCAGTAGTATAGACGGGACAGGGGTCAATGAGCAGTTCTTC. Protein sequence: CASSIDGTGVNEQFF.

The chain couples TRBV7-9 to TRBJ1-4; 7 bases fit TRBD1. Per the germline V gene, CDR1 is SEHNR and CDR2 is FQNEAQ (reference sequence). The junction had 6 bases not matched to a gene; V was cut back by 5 bases and J by 3 bases. The CDR3 covers 15 residues. The CDR3, as DNA: TGTGCCAGCAGCCGTCGGGACAGTCCTAATGAAAAACTGTTTTTT. Amino acids: CASSRRDSPNEKLFF.

This clonotype was picked up a small number of times. The CDR3 DNA is TGCAGTGCAACCGGGACAAAGAGCGTAGCTTTCTTT. Amino acid sequence: CSATGTKSVAFF. The chain couples TRBV20-1 to TRBJ1-1; tentatively, D is TRBD1 (6 bases). The CDR3 length is 12 residues. Germline CDR1 DFQATT, CDR2 SNEGSKA (reference sequence). Trimming shortened V by 6 bases and J by 10 bases, and 18 bases separated the two germline ends.

For the CDR3, the DNA is TGTGCCAGCAGCCGCTTTTTGCTACAGGTTCGTGGCTACACCTTC. Translated: CASSRFLLQVRGYTF. V is TRBV5-6 and J is TRBJ1-2; possible D gene TRBD1, 5 bases. This CDR3 contains 15 residues. CDR1 and CDR2 from the germline V gene are SGHDT and YYEEEE. Trimming shortened V by 4 bases and J by 7 bases, and 20 bases separated the two germline ends.

The rearrangement links TRBV5-1 to TRBJ2-7; 7 positions agree with TRBD1. The CDR3 sequence is 18 residues long. Looked up from germline, CDR1 is SGHRS and CDR2 is YFSETQ. The V segment lost 0 bases and the J segment 0 bases; nucleotides outside the gene matches: 12. CDR3: CASSLGGSKGQSSYEQYF. The CDR3 bases are TGCGCCAGCAGCTTGGGGGGTTCCAAGGGACAGAGCTCCTACGAGCAGTACTTC.

The CDR3 DNA is TGTGCCACCAGCAGAAGGACAGGGCTTACAGATACGCAGTATTTT. It codes for CATSRRTGLTDTQYF. This chain connects TRBV15 to TRBJ2-3; 8 positions agree with TRBD1. Germline V lookup: CDR1 LNHNV, CDR2 YYDKDF (reference sequence). The CDR3 sequence is 15 residues long. With V trimmed by 2 bases and J by 3 bases, 4 bases remained unmatched.

The rearrangement joins TRBV4-1 to TRBJ1-2; D is perhaps TRBD1 (5 bases). CDR1 and CDR2 from the germline V gene are MGHRA and YSYEKL. The CDR3 is made up of 14 amino acids. V gave up 1 base and J gave up 7 bases, with 13 bases separating them. The CDR3 here is CASSQVGGVSGYTF. CDR3 in DNA: TGCGCCAGCAGCCAAGTGGGGGGAGTGAGTGGCTACACCTTC.

The chain's CDR3 is CASSQGQGSLYF. CDR3 in DNA: TGTGCCAGCAGCCAAGGACAGGGGAGTTTGTACTTC. This sequence joins TRBV3-1 and TRBJ2-7; 8 bases are shared with TRBD1. After removal of 1 base from V and 12 bases from J, the junction contained 5 bases not matched to a gene. The germline CDR1 and CDR2 sequences are LGHDT and YNNKEL (reference sequence). The CDR3 covers 12 residues.